Shown below are 18 T cell receptor beta chains from a single sample sequenced in a study of graft-versus-host responses after intestinal transplantation. Sequenced by immunoSEQ multiplex PCR; TCRdb stores in-frame clones only, minus some. The data show under 80,000 clones, with about 90% seen just once and approximately 0.73% held by the top ten. The source material was PBMCs, sampled 98 days after intestinal transplantation. Receptors were obtained from a human patient who received an intestinal transplant, so some T cells may come from the graft donor.

The chain combines TRBV6-1 with TRBJ2-7, with D tentatively TRBD2 (5 bases). This CDR3 is 15 amino acids long. Germline CDR1 MNHNS, CDR2 SASEGT. The germline V and J ends were trimmed by 3 bases and 0 bases, with 12 bases remaining between them. The CDR3 nucleotides read TGTGCCAGCAGTGAGTCGGGAACCCCCTCCTACGAGCAGTACTTC. This sequence encodes CASSESGTPSYEQYF.

This rearrangement joins TRBV6-6 to TRBJ2-7; a weak D match, TRBD1 (5 bases). V gave up 4 bases and J gave up 1 base, with 14 bases separating them. Germline values: CDR1 MNHNY, CDR2 SVGAGI (reference sequence). This CDR3 has 15 amino acids. The CDR3 spells CASSSRQGSSYEQYF. The DNA of the CDR3 is TGTGCCAGCAGTTCCCGGCAGGGTAGTTCCTACGAGCAGTACTTC.

This chain links TRBV10-3 with TRBJ2-1; D might be TRBD1 (6 bases). The germline V gene encodes CDR1 ENHRY and CDR2 SYGVKD. The CDR3 length is 13 residues. The germline V and J ends were trimmed by 0 bases and 9 bases, with 9 bases remaining between them. In nucleotides, the CDR3 is TGTGCCATCAGTGAGTCTTGGGGGCGTGAGCAGTTCTTC. This sequence encodes CAISESWGREQFF.

The chain combines TRBV20-1 with TRBJ2-1; weak D call: TRBD2 (6 bases). This CDR3 spans 11 amino acids. Trimming pared 3 bases from V and 6 bases from J, leaving 6 bases between. The germline V gene encodes CDR1 DFQATT and CDR2 SNEGSKA (reference sequence). The CDR3: CSARTSNEQFF. In DNA, the CDR3 is TGCAGTGCTAGGACTAGCAATGAGCAGTTCTTC.

The CDR3 bases are TGCGCCAGCAGCTTGTGGGAGGGGGCGCGTGTCGAGGGCTACACCTTC. It codes for CASSLWEGARVEGYTF. The chain combines TRBV5-1 with TRBJ1-2, with 7 bases matching TRBD1. This CDR3 is 16 amino acids long. The V gene's germline CDR1 is SGHRS and CDR2 YFSETQ. V lost 1 base, J lost 8 bases, and 14 bases stayed unmatched.

V gene TRBV12-2 combines with J gene TRBJ2-7; the table's D call, TRBD2, was not checked against the DNA. TRBV12-2 is labeled a pseudogene. The CDR3 loop spans 11 amino acids. This CDR3 reads CASRLKSTSYF. In nucleotides, the CDR3 is TGTGCAAGTCGCTTAAAATCGACTAGCTACTTC.

The CDR3 sequence: CASSGGDRLNTEAFF. The CDR3 DNA reads as TGTGCCAGCAGTGGGGGGGACAGATTGAACACTGAAGCTTTCTTT. V and J are TRBV6-5 and TRBJ1-1, with 7 positions matching TRBD1. Trimming took 5 bases from V and 0 from J; bases not matched to a gene: 6. CDR1 is MNHEY and CDR2 is SVGAGI in the germline V gene. This CDR3 has 15 residues.

The chain employs TRBV23-1 and TRBJ2-7; 9 bases are shared with TRBD2. TRBV23-1 is given ORF status, its function remaining uncertain. The CDR3 consists of 15 residues. V shed 6 bases and J 4 bases; nucleotides not matched to a gene: 10. The CDR3 spells CASSPPGLAWYEQYF. For the CDR3, the DNA is TGCGCCAGCAGCCCGCCGGGACTAGCCTGGTACGAGCAGTACTTC.

The J gene is TRBJ2-7, the V gene TRBV5-1; D might be TRBD1 (6 bases). There are 15 residues in the CDR3. Germline V gene sequence: CDR1 SGHRS, CDR2 YFSETQ. Trimming took off 4 bases at V and 3 bases at J, with 17 bases between the two ends. The CDR3: CASSATGTSYYEQYF. DNA of the CDR3: TGCGCCAGCAGCGCGACCGGGACATCTTACTACGAGCAGTACTTC.

The chain recombines TRBV5-1 with TRBJ2-2; 11 bases line up with TRBD2. After removal of 4 bases from V and 6 bases from J, the junction contained 8 bases not matched to a gene. Germline loops: CDR1 SGHRS, CDR2 YFSETQ. This CDR3 has 16 amino acids. This CDR3 reads CASSGTSGSPPGELFF. The CDR3 DNA reads TGCGCCAGCAGCGGGACTAGCGGCTCCCCCCCCGGGGAGCTGTTTTTT.

V is TRBV5-4 and J is TRBJ2-7, with a weak D call TRBD1 (5 bases). Germline loops: CDR1 SGHNT, CDR2 YYREEE (reference sequence). The CDR3 contains 14 residues. Trimming pared 6 bases from V and 2 bases from J, leaving 15 bases between. The CDR3 DNA sequence: TGTGCCAGCATGGAAGGGGTGGTCCCCTACGAGCAGTACTTC. Encoded protein: CASMEGVVPYEQYF. Full variable domain (missing parts from reference TRBV5-4 and TRBJ2-7): ETGVTQSPTHLIKTRGQQVTLRCSSQSGHNTVSWYQQALGQGPQFIFQYYREEENGRGNFPPRFSGLQFPNYSSELNVNALELDDSALYLCASMEGVVPYEQYFGPGTRLTVT.

The rearrangement joins TRBV28 to TRBJ1-1, with D perhaps TRBD1 (6 bases). The CDR3 extends over 12 amino acids. V was cut by 6 bases and J by 6 bases, with 11 bases left in between. CDR1 and CDR2 from the germline V gene are MDHEN and SYDVKM. The CDR3 region has the DNA TGTGCCAGCAGAGCCGACAGGCCTGAAGCTTTCTTT. Translation gives CASRADRPEAFF.

The chain is built from TRBV10-3 and TRBJ2-7; 7 bases are a match to TRBD2. The germline CDR1 and CDR2 sequences are ENHRY and SYGVKD. The CDR3 is made up of 16 amino acids. Trimming at V came to 2 bases and at J to 2 bases, leaving 9 bases not matched to a gene. The CDR3 region has the DNA TGTGCCATCAGTGAGGGGTGGCGGGAGATCGCCTACGAGCAGTACTTC. It is translated as CAISEGWREIAYEQYF.

The chain joins TRBV7-3 to TRBJ2-1; D uncertain. V lost 3 bases and J lost 2, with 8 bases in between. Germline assignment: CDR1 SGHTA and CDR2 FQGTGA. The CDR3 contains 14 residues. DNA for the CDR3: TGTGCCAGCAGCTTGATTCCCGCCTACAATGAGCAGTTCTTC. Amino acid sequence: CASSLIPAYNEQFF.

V usage is TRBV4-1 and J usage is TRBJ2-7; 9 nucleotides match TRBD1. Germline V gene data show CDR1 as MGHRA and CDR2 as YSYEKL. The junction had 9 bases not matched to a gene; V was cut back by 1 base and J by 5 bases. The CDR3 covers 16 residues. This chain's CDR3 is CASSQVPGQGSHEQYF. CDR3 in DNA: TGCGCCAGCAGCCAAGTTCCGGGACAGGGATCCCACGAGCAGTACTTC.

The chain uses TRBV6-6 and TRBJ2-5; 7 bases line up with TRBD1. CDR1 and CDR2 (germline): MNHNY, SVGAGI (reference sequence). The CDR3 length is 14 residues. V shed 6 bases, J shed 3 bases, and the junction held 7 bases outside the gene matches. CDR3 coding DNA: TGTGCCAGCAGCTCCGACAGGGTAGAAGAGACCCAGTACTTC. This codes for CASSSDRVEETQYF.

In DNA form, the CDR3 reads TGTGCCAGCAGTTTAAGCGAGGTGTTCACTGAAGCTTTCTTT. Protein sequence: CASSLSEVFTEAFF. The chain recombines TRBV27 with TRBJ1-1; D remains ambiguous. V was pared by 2 bases and J by 4 bases, with 11 bases between. Per the germline V gene, CDR1 is MNHEY and CDR2 is SMNVEV (reference sequence). CDR3 length: 14 amino acids.

V is TRBV2 and J is TRBJ2-3; D gene ambiguous. This CDR3 is built from 14 residues. Trimming took 0 bases from V and 5 from J, leaving 9 bases between them. Germline assignment: CDR1 SNHLY and CDR2 FYNNEI. CDR3 loop: CASSEAAFGDTQYF. DNA of the CDR3: TGTGCCAGCAGTGAAGCCGCCTTCGGAGATACGCAGTATTTT.